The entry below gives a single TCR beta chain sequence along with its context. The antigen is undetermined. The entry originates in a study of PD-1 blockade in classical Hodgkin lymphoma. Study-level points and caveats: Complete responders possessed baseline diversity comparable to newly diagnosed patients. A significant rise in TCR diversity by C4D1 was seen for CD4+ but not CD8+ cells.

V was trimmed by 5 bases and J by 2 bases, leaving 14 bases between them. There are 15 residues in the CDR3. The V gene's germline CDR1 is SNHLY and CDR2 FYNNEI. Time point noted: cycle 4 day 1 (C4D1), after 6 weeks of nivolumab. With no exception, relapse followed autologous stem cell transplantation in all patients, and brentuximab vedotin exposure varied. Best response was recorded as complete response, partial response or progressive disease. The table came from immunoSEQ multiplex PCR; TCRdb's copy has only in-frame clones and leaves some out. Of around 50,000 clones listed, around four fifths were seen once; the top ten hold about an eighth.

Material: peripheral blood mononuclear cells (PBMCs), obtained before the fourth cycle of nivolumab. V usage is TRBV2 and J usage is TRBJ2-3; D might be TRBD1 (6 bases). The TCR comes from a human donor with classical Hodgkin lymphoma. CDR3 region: CASSIPTGSTDTQYF. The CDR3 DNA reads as TGTGCCAGCAGTATCCCGACAGGTTCCACAGATACGCAGTATTTT.